What follows are 19 T cell receptor beta chains derived from one specimen sequenced in a study of Graves' ophthalmopathy and Graves' hyperthyroidism (dated by TCRdb to between 2018 and 2020). Sequencing was carried out with an Illumina HiSeq 2000. For repertoire sequencing, TCR beta CDR3 regions were amplified from RNA transcripts. A first-round RT-PCR used HTBI primers with the Qiagen OneStep RT-PCR kit, followed by a second-round multiplex PCR, size selection and purification. TCRdb reprocessing: public reads trimmed at Q25 with fastp, clones called with MiXCR, in-frame beta chains kept. CDR3 protein duplicates are merged, each entry listing the most common genes and DNA. In all, the sample holds about 220,000 distinct CDR3 sequences, and under 25% of those were seen once. The leading ten clones occupy roughly 45% of the sample. Sequencing was done on a sample of peripheral blood. These receptor sequences come from a woman between 45 and 65 years old with Graves' ophthalmopathy. Donor details come from another sample of the same person, matched by shared clones.

This clonotype was picked up many times. This chain uses TRBV15 with TRBJ1-3; a weak D match, TRBD1 (5 bases). The CDR3 runs to 16 residues. Deletions cut 5 bases from V and 0 bases from J, with 14 bases between. Looked up from germline, CDR1 is LNHNV and CDR2 is YYDKDF (reference sequence). CDR3 nucleotides: TGTGCCACCAGCGGGGGAAACAGCAACTCTGGAAACACCATATATTTT. It translates to CATSGGNSNSGNTIYF.

This clonotype came up a few times. The rearrangement links TRBV18 to TRBJ2-7; TRBD2 might be the D (5 bases). In germline, CDR1 is KGHSH, CDR2 LQKENI. The CDR3 extends over 16 amino acids. Trimming left V 3 bases short and J 4 bases short, with 19 bases between. The CDR3 bases are TGTGCCAGCTCACCTCGCGGAAGTAGCGCCAGATACGAGCAGTACTTC. It encodes CASSPRGSSARYEQYF.

This clonotype showed up many times. The V gene is TRBV7-2, the J gene TRBJ2-5; D perhaps matches TRBD2 (6 bases). Trimming stripped 0 bases from V and 2 bases from J, with 13 bases between. There are 16 residues in the CDR3. Germline V gives CDR1 SGHTA, CDR2 FQGNSA. The CDR3 DNA follows: TGTGCCAGCAGCTTAGCGCAGGCGGGGCAGCAAGAGACCCAGTACTTC. Translation: CASSLAQAGQQETQYF.

This clonotype was found many times. This chain links TRBV6-1 with TRBJ1-2, with 7 nucleotides matching TRBD1. The V and J ends lost 4 bases and 0 bases, in that order; junction bases with no gene match: 8. The CDR3 covers 16 residues. In germline, CDR1 is MNHNS, CDR2 SASEGT. The CDR3 here is CASSGVRQGANYGYTF. The CDR3 DNA follows: TGTGCCAGCAGTGGGGTTAGACAGGGAGCTAACTATGGCTACACCTTC.

The sample holds many counts of this clonotype. The chain combines TRBV9 with TRBJ1-1; no definite D call. Germline lookup yields CDR1 SGDLS and CDR2 YYNGEE. V lost 5 bases to trimming and J lost 3 bases, with 14 bases between them. This CDR3 is 14 amino acids long. CDR3 residues: CASSVRQDHTEAFF. CDR3 nucleotides: TGTGCCAGCAGTGTTCGGCAGGACCACACTGAAGCTTTCTTT.

This clonotype has a count of ten or more. The CDR3 reads CASSRAGQPQHF. The CDR3, as DNA: TGTGCCAGCAGCCGGGCAGGTCAGCCCCAGCATTTT. The rearrangement joins TRBV13 to TRBJ1-5; D is ambiguous. Trimming cost V 5 bases and J 6 bases, with 8 bases left between them. Germline V CDR1 and CDR2: PRHDT, FYEKMQ (reference sequence). There are 12 residues in the CDR3. Complete variable domain (other parts from reference TRBV13 and TRBJ1-5): AAGVIQSPRHLIKEKRETATLKCYPIPRHDTVYWYQQGPGQDPQFLISFYEKMQSDKGSIPDRFSAQQFSDYHSELNMSSLELGDSALYFCASSRAGQPQHFGDGTRLSIL.

At least ten counts were recorded for this clonotype. This chain links TRBV27 with TRBJ2-7; TRBD2 matches at 9 bases. The J segment lost 3 bases and the V segment lost 2 bases, leaving 5 bases of the junction unmatched. This CDR3 has 15 amino acids. The germline V gene has CDR1 MNHEY and CDR2 SMNVEV (reference sequence). The CDR3 DNA reads TGTGCCAGCAGTTTAGGGGCTAGCGGGATCTACGAGCAGTACTTC. Translation: CASSLGASGIYEQYF.

Ten or more counts support this clonotype. The CDR3 reads CASSLKGNSPLHF. In DNA form, the CDR3 reads TGTGCCAGCAGTTTGAAGGGAAATTCACCCCTCCACTTT. This chain joins TRBV12-3 or TRBV12-4 and TRBJ1-6, with D hard to call. Trimming cost V 3 bases and J 7 bases, with 7 bases left between them. The CDR3 spans 13 residues.

This clonotype was seen a few times. The V call is TRBV19, the J call TRBJ2-7; D is possibly TRBD2 (5 bases). The germline V gene encodes CDR1 LNHDA and CDR2 SQIVND (reference sequence). V lost 2 bases and J lost 2, with 13 bases in between. This CDR3 has 15 amino acids. CDR3 coding DNA: TGTGCCAGTAGTATAAAGGCGGGTGCCCCCTACGAGCAGTACTTC. It is translated as CASSIKAGAPYEQYF.

The rearrangement links TRBV18 to TRBJ2-4; D call uncertain. Germline V gene data show CDR1 as KGHSH and CDR2 as LQKENI. CDR3 length: 15 amino acids. V gave up 1 base and J gave up 6 bases, with 13 bases separating them. The CDR3 here is CASSPQGPGANIQYF. CDR3 bases: TGTGCCAGCTCACCACAAGGACCCGGCGCAAACATTCAGTACTTC. Full variable domain (outside the CDR3, taken from reference TRBV18 and TRBJ2-4): NAGVMQNPRHLVRRRGQEARLRCSPMKGHSHVYWYRQLPEEGLKFMVYLQKENIIDESGMPKERFSAEFPKEGPSILRIQQVVRGDSAAYFCASSPQGPGANIQYFGAGTRLSVL.

This clonotype was detected ten times or more. This rearrangement joins TRBV20-1 to TRBJ2-7; 11 nucleotides align to TRBD2. The CDR3 is 14 amino acids. From germline, CDR1 is DFQATT and CDR2 SNEGSKA (reference sequence). Trimming took 5 bases from V and 2 from J; bases not matched to a gene: 5. Here the CDR3 reads CSAPGTSGPYEQYF. In nucleotides, the CDR3 is TGCAGTGCTCCCGGGACTAGCGGACCCTACGAGCAGTACTTC.

This clonotype has a count of ten or more. The rearrangement links TRBV27 to TRBJ1-2; D might be TRBD1 (5 bases). V shed 0 bases and J shed 5 bases, with 10 bases lying between them. CDR1 is MNHEY and CDR2 is SMNVEV in the germline V gene (reference sequence). This CDR3 contains 14 residues. CDR3 in amino acids: CASSLSQGPYGYTF. The CDR3 bases are TGTGCCAGCAGTTTATCCCAGGGTCCTTATGGCTACACCTTC.

This clonotype was seen many times. This chain connects TRBV29-1 to TRBJ2-3, with TRBD1 matching over 7 bases. The CDR3 covers 12 residues. Trimming at V came to 6 bases and at J to 4 bases, leaving 4 bases not matched to a gene. Germline V lookup: CDR1 SQVTM, CDR2 ANQGSEA. CDR3 protein: CSVNRGSDTQYF. The CDR3 nucleotides are TGCAGCGTCAACAGGGGATCAGATACGCAGTATTTT.

For this clonotype: Being one base from a much bigger clone, this may be a read error. The conserved phenylalanine or tryptophan normally closing the CDR3 is absent here, so this likely arose from a read error. CDR3 nucleotide sequence: TGTGCCAGCAGCCCGCATCCGGACAGGGAAGGAGGAGAGACCCAGTACCTC. Encoded protein: CASSPHPDREGGETQYL. The genes are TRBV3-1 and TRBJ2-5; 8 positions match TRBD1. Germline CDR1 is LGHDT and CDR2 is YNNKEL (reference sequence). The CDR3 is 17 residues long. Unmatched junction bases numbered 14, after V lost 4 bases and J lost 4 bases.

This clonotype showed up many times. The genes are TRBV28 and TRBJ2-5; 7 nucleotides line up with TRBD2. This CDR3 region has 18 residues. Germline trimming cut 5 bases from V and 2 bases from J; bases unmatched to any gene: 17. Germline CDR1 MDHEN, CDR2 SYDVKM. The chain's CDR3 is CASSPLAGGGPGQETQYF. CDR3 nucleotides: TGTGCCAGCAGTCCTCTGGCCGGGGGAGGGCCGGGGCAAGAGACCCAGTACTTC.

The table lists this clonotype with many counts. This chain uses TRBV19 with TRBJ1-5; D possibly corresponds to TRBD1 (5 bases). The length of the CDR3 is 18 residues. V gave up 6 bases and J gave up 1 base, with 22 bases separating them. CDR1 and CDR2 from the germline V gene are LNHDA and SQIVND (reference sequence). For the CDR3, the DNA is TGTGCCAGTAGACAAACCGGGACTCGGGGTCGGAGCAATCAGCCCCAGCATTTT. Its translation: CASRQTGTRGRSNQPQHF.

This clonotype was found many times. This chain connects TRBV27 to TRBJ2-7; D call uncertain. V was shortened by 3 bases and J by 7 bases, with 10 bases between the two germline ends. CDR1 and CDR2 (germline): MNHEY, SMNVEV (reference sequence). The CDR3 has 12 residues. CDR3 sequence reads: CASSFVGFEQYF. The CDR3 nucleotides read TGTGCCAGCAGTTTTGTGGGTTTTGAGCAGTACTTC.

This clonotype has at least ten counts. The rearrangement uses TRBV6-1 and TRBJ1-3; 7 bases match TRBD1. J gave up 3 bases and V 3 bases, and 5 bases lay outside the gene matches. Germline V gene sequence: CDR1 MNHNS, CDR2 SASEGT. There are 15 residues in the CDR3. Written as DNA, the CDR3 is TGTGCCAGCAGTGAGCTTTCAGGGGGTGGAAACACCATATATTTT. This sequence encodes CASSELSGGGNTIYF.

Many counts were recorded for this clonotype. V gene TRBV6-1 combines with J gene TRBJ2-5; unclear D gene. This CDR3 is built from 13 residues. CDR1 and CDR2 from the germline V gene are MNHNS and SASEGT. V was cut by 2 bases and J by 1 base, with 5 bases left in between. The DNA for the CDR3 is TGTGCCAGCAGTGAACCAGTCCAAGAGACCCAGTACTTC. Translated: CASSEPVQETQYF.